This T cell receptor (beta chain) was sequenced during a study of shared clonotypes between healthy human individuals. On the study more broadly: Each donor's CD4 naive and CD4 memory cells filled three plates apiece, CD8 naive two, and CD8 memory one. Study-wide results and caveats: The genetic and exposure-history diversity represented was limited by few donors.

Concerning this clone itself: The antigen is unknown.

Profiling relied on immunoSEQ multiplex PCR, and the TCRdb table lists in-frame clones only, not all of them. This sample has roughly 2,300,000 clones, with roughly 92% found just once. With 4 bases removed from V and 3 bases from J, the gap between germline ends came to 11 bases. Germline CDR1 reads SGHRS; CDR2 reads YFSETQ. There are 15 residues in the CDR3. The sample was naive CD4+ T cells from PBMCs. Regarding subset: CD45RA+ positively selected. This sequence joins TRBV5-1 and TRBJ2-6; D is uncertain. This TCR came from a man between 18 and 29 years old in good health. Some clones in this sample may be carry-over from other donors' samples. The CDR3 nucleotides read TGCGCCAGCAGCCACCCCTTTGGTGGGGCCAACGTCCTGACTTTC. This encodes CASSHPFGGANVLTF.